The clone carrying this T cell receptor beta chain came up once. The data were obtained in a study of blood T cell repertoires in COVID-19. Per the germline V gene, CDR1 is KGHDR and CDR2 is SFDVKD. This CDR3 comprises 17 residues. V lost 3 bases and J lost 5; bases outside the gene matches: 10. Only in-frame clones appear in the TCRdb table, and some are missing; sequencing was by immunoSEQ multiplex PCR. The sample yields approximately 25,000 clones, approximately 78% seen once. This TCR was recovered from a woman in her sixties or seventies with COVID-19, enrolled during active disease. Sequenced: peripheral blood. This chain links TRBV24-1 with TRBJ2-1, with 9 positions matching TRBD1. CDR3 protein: CATSDRSGQGLNNEQFF. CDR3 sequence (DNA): TGTGCCACCAGTGATCGTTCCGGACAGGGGCTCAACAATGAGCAGTTCTTC.